Many counts were recorded for the clone carrying this T cell receptor beta chain. The source of the sample is a study of T-cell reconstitution after alpha-beta-depleted transplantation in children. The TCRbeta library was prepared with unique molecular identifiers. Each CDR3 protein gets one entry after TCRdb re-called the PCR reads with MiXCR. Of hundreds of thousands of distinct CDR3 sequences listed, around 13% are singletons. This TCR was sampled from a human donor who donated a stem cell graft to a child with acute lymphoblastic leukemia. Source: PBMCs from the stem cell graft donor, taken from the stem cell graft.

CDR3 amino acids: CASRFRSGRALETQYF. The CDR3 DNA sequence: TGTGCCAGCAGATTCCGTAGCGGGAGGGCCTTGGAGACCCAGTACTTC. The chain is built from TRBV6-1 and TRBJ2-5; 11 nucleotides agree with TRBD2. V shed 6 bases and J 5 bases; nucleotides not matched to a gene: 11. This CDR3 has 16 amino acids. Per the germline V gene, CDR1 is MNHNS and CDR2 is SASEGT.